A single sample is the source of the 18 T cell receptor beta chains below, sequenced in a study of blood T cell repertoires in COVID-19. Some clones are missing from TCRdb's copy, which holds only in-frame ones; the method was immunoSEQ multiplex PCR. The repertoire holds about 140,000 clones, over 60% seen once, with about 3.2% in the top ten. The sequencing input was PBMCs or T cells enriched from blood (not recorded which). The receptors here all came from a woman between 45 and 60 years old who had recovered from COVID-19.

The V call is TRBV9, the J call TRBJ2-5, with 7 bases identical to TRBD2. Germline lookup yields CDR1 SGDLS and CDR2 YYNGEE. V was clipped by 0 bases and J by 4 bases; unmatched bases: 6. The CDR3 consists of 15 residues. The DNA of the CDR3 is TGTGCCAGCAGCGTAGCGGCGGGAGTAGGAGAGACCCAGTACTTC. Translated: CASSVAAGVGETQYF.

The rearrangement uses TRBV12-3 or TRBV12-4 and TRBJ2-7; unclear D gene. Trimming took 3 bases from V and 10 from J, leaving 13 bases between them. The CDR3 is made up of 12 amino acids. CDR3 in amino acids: CASSLELLVQYF. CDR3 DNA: TGTGCCAGCAGTTTGGAGTTATTGGTTCAGTACTTC.

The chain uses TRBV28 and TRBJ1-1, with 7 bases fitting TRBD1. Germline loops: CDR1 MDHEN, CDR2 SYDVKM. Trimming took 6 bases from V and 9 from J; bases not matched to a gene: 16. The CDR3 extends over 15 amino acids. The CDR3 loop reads CASRSLVLGQQKAFF. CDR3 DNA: TGTGCCAGCAGGTCCCTTGTCTTGGGACAGCAAAAAGCTTTCTTT.

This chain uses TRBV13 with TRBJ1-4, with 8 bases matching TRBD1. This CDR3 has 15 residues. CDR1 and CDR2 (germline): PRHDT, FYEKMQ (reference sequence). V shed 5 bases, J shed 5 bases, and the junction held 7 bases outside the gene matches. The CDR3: CASSARTGWNEKLFF. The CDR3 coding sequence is TGTGCCAGCAGCGCGCGGACAGGGTGGAATGAAAAACTGTTTTTT.

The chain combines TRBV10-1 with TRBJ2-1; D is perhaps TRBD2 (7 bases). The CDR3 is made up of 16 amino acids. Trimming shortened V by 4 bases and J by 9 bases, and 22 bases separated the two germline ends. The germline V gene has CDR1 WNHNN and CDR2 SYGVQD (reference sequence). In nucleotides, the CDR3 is TGCGCCAGCAGTGGGGCGAAAGGGGGGGCGCAGGGTGAGCAGTTCTTC. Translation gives CASSGAKGGAQGEQFF.

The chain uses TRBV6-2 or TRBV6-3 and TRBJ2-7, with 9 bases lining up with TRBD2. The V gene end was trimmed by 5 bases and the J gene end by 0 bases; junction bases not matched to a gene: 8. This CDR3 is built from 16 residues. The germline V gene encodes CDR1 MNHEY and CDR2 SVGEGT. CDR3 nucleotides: TGTGCCAGCAGTCCAACGACTAGCGGTTACTCCTACGAGCAGTACTTC. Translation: CASSPTTSGYSYEQYF.

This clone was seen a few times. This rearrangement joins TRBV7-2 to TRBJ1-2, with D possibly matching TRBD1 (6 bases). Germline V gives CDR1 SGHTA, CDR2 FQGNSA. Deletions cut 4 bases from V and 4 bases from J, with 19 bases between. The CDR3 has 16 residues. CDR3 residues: CASSSMKTTGLYGYTF. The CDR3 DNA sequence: TGTGCCAGCAGCTCCATGAAAACCACAGGGCTCTATGGCTACACCTTC.

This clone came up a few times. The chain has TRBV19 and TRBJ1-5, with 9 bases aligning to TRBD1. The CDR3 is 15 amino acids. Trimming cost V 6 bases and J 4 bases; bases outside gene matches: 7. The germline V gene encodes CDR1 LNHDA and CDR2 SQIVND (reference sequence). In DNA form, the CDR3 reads TGTGCCAGTAGAGTGACAGGGGGGCAGAATCAGCCCCAGCATTTT. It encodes CASRVTGGQNQPQHF.

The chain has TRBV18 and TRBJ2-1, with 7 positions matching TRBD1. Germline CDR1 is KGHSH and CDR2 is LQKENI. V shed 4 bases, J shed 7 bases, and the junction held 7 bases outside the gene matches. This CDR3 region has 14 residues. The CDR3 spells CASSRDRAANEQFF. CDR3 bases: TGTGCCAGCTCACGAGACAGGGCCGCTAATGAGCAGTTCTTC. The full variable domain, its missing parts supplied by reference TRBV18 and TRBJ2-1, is NAGVMQNPRHLVRRRGQEARLRCSPMKGHSHVYWYRQLPEEGLKFMVYLQKENIIDESGMPKERFSAEFPKEGPSILRIQQVVRGDSAAYFCASSRDRAANEQFFGPGTRLTVL.

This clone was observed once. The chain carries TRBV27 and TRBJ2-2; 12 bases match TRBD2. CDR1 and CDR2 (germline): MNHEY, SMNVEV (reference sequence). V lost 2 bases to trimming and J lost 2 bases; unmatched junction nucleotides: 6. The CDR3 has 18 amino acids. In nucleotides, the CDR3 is TGTGCCAGCAGTTTAAGACTAGCGGGAGTGGGCAACACCGGGGAGCTGTTTTTT. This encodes CASSLRLAGVGNTGELFF.

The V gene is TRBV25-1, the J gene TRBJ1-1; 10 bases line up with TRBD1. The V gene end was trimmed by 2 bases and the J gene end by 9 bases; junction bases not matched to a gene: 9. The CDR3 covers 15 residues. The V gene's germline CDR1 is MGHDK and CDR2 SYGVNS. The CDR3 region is CASSEPRGTGAQAFF. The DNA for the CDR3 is TGTGCCAGCAGTGAACCCAGAGGGACAGGGGCTCAAGCTTTCTTT.

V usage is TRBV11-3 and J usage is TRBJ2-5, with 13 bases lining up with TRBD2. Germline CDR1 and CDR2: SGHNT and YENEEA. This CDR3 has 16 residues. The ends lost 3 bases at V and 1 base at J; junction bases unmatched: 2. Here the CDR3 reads CASSLGLAGLQETQYF. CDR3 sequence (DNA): TGTGCCAGCAGCTTGGGACTAGCGGGGCTCCAAGAGACCCAGTACTTC.

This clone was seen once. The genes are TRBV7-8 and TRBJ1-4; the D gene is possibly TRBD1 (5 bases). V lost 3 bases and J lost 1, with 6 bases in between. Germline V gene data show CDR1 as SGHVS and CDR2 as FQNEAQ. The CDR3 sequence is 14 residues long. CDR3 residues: CASSLTETNEKLFF. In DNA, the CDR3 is TGTGCCAGCAGCTTGACAGAAACTAATGAAAAACTGTTTTTT.

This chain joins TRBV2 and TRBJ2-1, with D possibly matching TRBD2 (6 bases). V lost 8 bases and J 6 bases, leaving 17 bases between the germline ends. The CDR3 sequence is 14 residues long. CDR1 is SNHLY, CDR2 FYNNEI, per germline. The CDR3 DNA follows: TGTGCCAGCCGGATGGTGGCCGGGGGCAATGAGCAGTTCTTC. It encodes CASRMVAGGNEQFF. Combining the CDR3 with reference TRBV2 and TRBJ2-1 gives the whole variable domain EPEVTQTPSHQVTQMGQEVILRCVPISNHLYFYWYRQILGQKVEFLVSFYNNEISEKSEIFDDQFSVERPDGSNFTLKIRSTKLEDSAMYFCASRMVAGGNEQFFGPGTRLTVL.

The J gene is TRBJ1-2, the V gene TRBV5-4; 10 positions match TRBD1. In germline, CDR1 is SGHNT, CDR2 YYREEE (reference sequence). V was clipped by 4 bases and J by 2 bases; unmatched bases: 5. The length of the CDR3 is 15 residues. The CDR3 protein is CASSDRDRGNYGYTF. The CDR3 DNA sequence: TGTGCCAGCAGCGACCGGGACAGGGGAAACTATGGCTACACCTTC.

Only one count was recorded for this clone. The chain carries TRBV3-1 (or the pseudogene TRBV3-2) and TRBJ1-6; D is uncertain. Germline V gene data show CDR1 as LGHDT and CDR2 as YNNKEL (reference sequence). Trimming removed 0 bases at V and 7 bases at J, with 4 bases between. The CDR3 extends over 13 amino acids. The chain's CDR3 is CASSQDLNSPLHF. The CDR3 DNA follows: TGTGCCAGCAGCCAAGATCTGAATTCACCCCTCCACTTT.

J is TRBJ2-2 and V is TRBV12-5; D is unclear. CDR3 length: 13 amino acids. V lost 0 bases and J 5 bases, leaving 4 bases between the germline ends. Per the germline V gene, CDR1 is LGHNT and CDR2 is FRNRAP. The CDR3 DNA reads TGTGCTAGTGGTTTGGTACAGACCGGGGAGCTGTTTTTT. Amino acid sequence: CASGLVQTGELFF. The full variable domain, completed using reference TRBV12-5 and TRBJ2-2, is DARVTQTPRHKVTEMGQEVTMRCQPILGHNTVFWYRQTMMQGLELLAYFRNRAPLDDSGMPKDRFSAEMPDATLATLKIQPSEPRDSAVYFCASGLVQTGELFFGEGSRLTVL.

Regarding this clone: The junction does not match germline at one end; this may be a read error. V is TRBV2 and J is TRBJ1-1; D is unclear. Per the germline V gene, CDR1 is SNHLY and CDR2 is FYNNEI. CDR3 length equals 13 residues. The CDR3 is CANSEPGGTEAFF. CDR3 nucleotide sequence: TGTGCCAACAGTGAACCGGGTGGGACTGAAGCTTTCTTT.